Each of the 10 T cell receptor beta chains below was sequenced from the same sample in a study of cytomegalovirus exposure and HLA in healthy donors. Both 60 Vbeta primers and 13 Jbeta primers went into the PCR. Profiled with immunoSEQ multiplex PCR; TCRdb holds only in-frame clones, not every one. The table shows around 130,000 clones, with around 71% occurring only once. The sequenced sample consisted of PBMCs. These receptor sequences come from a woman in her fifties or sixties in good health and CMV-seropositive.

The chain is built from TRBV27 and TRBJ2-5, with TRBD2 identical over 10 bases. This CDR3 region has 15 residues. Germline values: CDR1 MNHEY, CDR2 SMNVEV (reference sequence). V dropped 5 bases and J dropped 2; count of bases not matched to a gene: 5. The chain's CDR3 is CASSPLAGAQETQYF. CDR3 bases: TGTGCCAGCAGTCCTCTAGCGGGGGCACAAGAGACCCAGTACTTC.

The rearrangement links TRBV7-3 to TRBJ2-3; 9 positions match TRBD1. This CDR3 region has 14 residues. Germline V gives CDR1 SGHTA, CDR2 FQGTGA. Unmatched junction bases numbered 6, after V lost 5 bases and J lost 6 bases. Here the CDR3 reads CASSPGTGPDTQYF. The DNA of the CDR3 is TGTGCCAGCAGCCCCGGGACAGGGCCTGATACGCAGTATTTT.

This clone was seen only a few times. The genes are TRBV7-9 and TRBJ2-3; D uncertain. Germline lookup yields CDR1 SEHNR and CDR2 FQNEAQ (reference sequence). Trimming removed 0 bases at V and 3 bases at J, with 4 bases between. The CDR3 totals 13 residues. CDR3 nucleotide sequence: TGTGCCAGCAGCTTAGCACGGACAGATACGCAGTATTTT. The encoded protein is CASSLARTDTQYF. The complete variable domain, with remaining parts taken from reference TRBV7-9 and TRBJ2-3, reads DTGVSQNPRHKITKRGQNVTFRCDPISEHNRLYWYRQTLGQGPEFLTYFQNEAQLEKSRLLSDRFSAERPKGSFSTLEIQRTEQGDSAMYLCASSLARTDTQYFGPGTRLTVL.

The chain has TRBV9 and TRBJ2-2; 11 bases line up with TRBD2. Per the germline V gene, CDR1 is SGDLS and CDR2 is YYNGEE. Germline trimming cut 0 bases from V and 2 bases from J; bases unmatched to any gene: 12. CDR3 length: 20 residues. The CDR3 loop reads CASSVEGSGGAGSNTGELFF. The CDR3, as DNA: TGTGCCAGCAGCGTAGAAGGTAGCGGGGGGGCGGGTTCCAACACCGGGGAGCTGTTTTTT.

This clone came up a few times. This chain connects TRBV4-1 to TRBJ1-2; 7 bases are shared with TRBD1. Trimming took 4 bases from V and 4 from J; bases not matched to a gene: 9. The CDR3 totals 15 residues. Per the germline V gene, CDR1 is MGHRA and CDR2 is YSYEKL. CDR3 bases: TGCGCCAGCAGCCTCTCCGGGACAGACTCCTATGGCTACACCTTC. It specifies CASSLSGTDSYGYTF.

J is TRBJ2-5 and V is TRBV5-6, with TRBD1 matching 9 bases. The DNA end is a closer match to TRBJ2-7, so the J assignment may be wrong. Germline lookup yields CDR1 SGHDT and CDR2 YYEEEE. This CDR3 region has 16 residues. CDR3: CASSLNTGGVSYEQYF. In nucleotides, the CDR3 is TGTGCCAGCAGCTTGAATACAGGGGGCGTCTCCTACGAGCAGTACTTC.

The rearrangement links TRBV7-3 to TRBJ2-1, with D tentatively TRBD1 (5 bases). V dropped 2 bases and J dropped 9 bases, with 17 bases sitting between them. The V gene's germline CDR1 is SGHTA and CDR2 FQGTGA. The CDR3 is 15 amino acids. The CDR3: CASSLVGQGLSEQFF. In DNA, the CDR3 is TGTGCCAGCAGCTTAGTAGGGCAGGGTCTATCTGAGCAGTTCTTC.

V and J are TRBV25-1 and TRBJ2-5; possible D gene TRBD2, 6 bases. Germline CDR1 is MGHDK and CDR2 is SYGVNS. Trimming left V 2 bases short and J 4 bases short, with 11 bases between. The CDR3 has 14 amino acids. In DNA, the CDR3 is TGTGCCAGCAGTGAAGGGGCGGGGAGAGAGACCCAGTACTTC. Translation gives CASSEGAGRETQYF.

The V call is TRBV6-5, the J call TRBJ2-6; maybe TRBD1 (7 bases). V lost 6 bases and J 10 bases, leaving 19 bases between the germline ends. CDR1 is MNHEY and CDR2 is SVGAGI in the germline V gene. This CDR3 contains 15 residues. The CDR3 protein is CASSPGTTGRNVLTF. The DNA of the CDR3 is TGTGCCAGCAGCCCAGGAACGACAGGGAGGAACGTCCTGACTTTC.

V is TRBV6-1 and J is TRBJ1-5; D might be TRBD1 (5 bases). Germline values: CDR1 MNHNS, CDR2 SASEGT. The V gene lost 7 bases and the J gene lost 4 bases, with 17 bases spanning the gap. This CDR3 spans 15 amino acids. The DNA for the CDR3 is TGTGCCAGCACCCCCGGAGGGCAGGGAAATCAGCCCCAGCATTTT. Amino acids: CASTPGGQGNQPQHF.